Listed here are 5 T cell receptor beta chains from one sample, sequenced in a study of early T cells in non-severe SARS-CoV-2 infection. In TCRdb, the 5' RACE reads were re-called with MiXCR into one record per CDR3 protein. The sample yields tens of thousands of distinct CDR3 sequences, less than 9.5% seen once. The sample consisted of whole blood. All receptors come from an adult who was a healthcare worker with PCR-confirmed SARS-CoV-2 infection or an uninfected control (not recorded which).

In its sample, this clonotype was seen many times. DNA for the CDR3: TGTGCCAGCAGCCCCAACTCATGGGGGACCCAGTACTTC. Amino acid sequence: CASSPNSWGTQYF. The chain combines TRBV5-6 with TRBJ2-5; D is unresolved. Between the trimmed V and J ends, which lost 4 bases and 7 bases, there was a span of 14 bases. Germline CDR1 reads SGHDT; CDR2 reads YYEEEE. The CDR3 covers 13 residues.

This clonotype was recorded many times. The gene calls are TRBV12-3 or TRBV12-4 and TRBJ2-3; tentative D call: TRBD1 (6 bases). This CDR3 contains 12 residues. Trimming pared 6 bases from V and 5 bases from J, leaving 9 bases between. The CDR3 coding sequence is TGTGCCAGCAGGAGGACAGTAGATACGCAGTATTTT. As protein: CASRRTVDTQYF.

The gene calls are TRBV5-5 and TRBJ2-7, with D maybe TRBD1 (6 bases). The CDR3 has 13 amino acids. Trimming stripped 4 bases from V and 6 bases from J, with 14 bases between. Germline-derived CDR1 and CDR2 are SGHKS and YYEKEE (reference sequence). The CDR3 here is CASSTWDMTEQYF. For the CDR3, the DNA is TGTGCCAGCAGCACGTGGGACATGACCGAGCAGTACTTC.

The table lists this clonotype with many counts. The chain combines TRBV12-3 or TRBV12-4 with TRBJ1-4, with D perhaps TRBD1 (5 bases). Trimming pared 2 bases from V and 8 bases from J, leaving 15 bases between. This CDR3 is built from 15 residues. The CDR3 region has the DNA TGTGCCAGCAGTTTAAGGCAGGGACGAAGGGAAAAACTGTTTTTT. This sequence encodes CASSLRQGRREKLFF.

This clonotype was detected many times. The DNA of the CDR3 is TGTGCCAGTAGTATAGTCGGGACAGGGGGCATTCAGCCCCAGCATTTT. Protein: CASSIVGTGGIQPQHF. V gene TRBV19 combines with J gene TRBJ1-5, with TRBD1 matching 12 bases. The CDR3 sequence is 16 residues long. Unmatched junction bases numbered 4, after V lost 1 base and J lost 6 bases. The germline CDR1 and CDR2 sequences are LNHDA and SQIVND (reference sequence).